The 5 T cell receptor beta chains below were found in one sample sequenced in a study of Tregs in tolerant kidney transplant recipients. Sequencing used immunoSEQ multiplex PCR; TCRdb keeps in-frame clones, though not all of them. The top ten hold 0.46% of the sample, which has fewer than 100,000 clones, more than 85% seen once. This specimen was CD4+ T cells from blood, taken before the transplant. These receptors originate from a human donor who received a combined kidney and bone marrow transplant.

V gene TRBV23-1 combines with J gene TRBJ2-5; the match to TRBD1 covers 7 bases. TRBV23-1 belongs to the ORF category, with a function that is uncertain. The junction had 6 bases not matched to a gene; V was cut back by 3 bases and J by 5 bases. The CDR3 runs to 14 residues. The CDR3 is CASSHRQGSETQYF. The CDR3, as DNA: TGCGCCAGCAGTCACCGACAGGGCTCGGAGACCCAGTACTTC.

The chain employs TRBV2 and TRBJ2-1; possible D gene TRBD2, 5 bases. The V gene's germline CDR1 is SNHLY and CDR2 FYNNEI. V lost 6 bases and J 15 bases, leaving 18 bases between the germline ends. The CDR3 length is 12 residues. Here the CDR3 reads CASSDRGPFRFF. The CDR3 bases are TGTGCCAGCAGCGACCGCGGGCCGTTCAGGTTCTTC. Drawing the rest from reference TRBV2 and TRBJ2-1, the complete variable domain is EPEVTQTPSHQVTQMGQEVILRCVPISNHLYFYWYRQILGQKVEFLVSFYNNEISEKSEIFDDQFSVERPDGSNFTLKIRSTKLEDSAMYFCASSDRGPFRFFGPGTRLTVL.

The chain carries TRBV23-1 and TRBJ2-5; possibly TRBD1 for D (6 bases). TRBV23-1 is annotated as an ORF whose role is uncertain. Between the trimmed V and J ends, which lost 8 bases and 3 bases, there was a span of 16 bases. The length of the CDR3 is 14 residues. The CDR3 sequence: CASPYRYREETQYF. The CDR3 region has the DNA TGCGCCAGCCCCTACCGGTACAGGGAAGAGACCCAGTACTTC.

The chain joins TRBV4-2 to TRBJ1-2, with TRBD1 matching 12 bases. Germline values: CDR1 LGHNA, CDR2 YNFKEQ. V dropped 4 bases and J dropped 7; count of bases not matched to a gene: 7. The CDR3 is made up of 15 amino acids. The CDR3 is CASSPPGQGAIGYTF. For the CDR3, the DNA is TGTGCCAGCAGCCCTCCGGGACAGGGGGCAATTGGCTACACCTTC.

The chain couples TRBV28 to TRBJ1-4; D unclear. The CDR3 is 14 residues long. Germline V gene data show CDR1 as MDHEN and CDR2 as SYDVKM. V was trimmed by 2 bases and J by 0 bases, leaving 4 bases between them. The CDR3 loop is CASSLTATNEKLFF. CDR3 nucleotides: TGTGCCAGCAGTTTAACGGCAACTAATGAAAAACTGTTTTTT.